A selection of T cell receptor beta chains follows, all from one sample in a study of OX40 agonist ivuxolimab in advanced cancers. TCRdb's copy holds only in-frame clones and misses some; the assay was immunoSEQ multiplex PCR. The sample has roughly 73,000 clones, approximately 86% seen once. Material: CD4+ or CD8+ T cells sorted from blood, obtained in a trial of the OX40 agonist ivuxolimab. The receptors stem from an adult with an advanced solid tumor such as melanoma, head and neck, liver or kidney cancer. Each CDR3 is given with its conserved first and last residue. The D gene is left open where the match is weak. A row's size may be missing; if present it is once, few, many or a size class.

D: TRBD1
V: TRBV27
J: TRBJ2-7
size: .
CDR3: CASSRQGSSYEQYF
DNA: TGTGCCAGCAGTCGACAGGGAAGTTCGTACGAGCAGTACTTC

D: TRBD2
V: TRBV18
J: TRBJ2-1
size: .
CDR3: CASSPGLLAGESEQFF
DNA: TGTGCCAGCTCACCGGGGTTACTAGCGGGAGAAAGTGAGCAGTTCTTC

D: TRBD1
V: TRBV29-1
J: TRBJ1-2
size: .
CDR3: CSVEGQGATYGYTF
DNA: TGCAGCGTTGAAGGGCAGGGGGCAACCTATGGCTACACCTTC

D: .
V: TRBV5-1
J: TRBJ1-6
size: few
CDR3: CASSASVAGIGSPLHF
DNA: TGCGCCAGCAGCGCCTCCGTGGCAGGGATTGGATCACCCCTCCACTTT

D: .
V: TRBV7-9
J: TRBJ2-5
size: .
CDR3: CASSGGYETQYF
DNA: TGTGCCAGCAGCGGGGGGTACGAGACCCAGTACTTC

D: .
V: TRBV14
J: TRBJ1-1
size: .
CDR3: CASSQGFPGNTEAFF
DNA: TGTGCCAGCAGCCAAGGTTTTCCGGGGAACACTGAAGCTTTCTTT

D: TRBD1
V: TRBV18
J: TRBJ2-7
size: once
CDR3: CASSPGQGDYEQYF
DNA: TGTGCCAGCTCACCGGGACAGGGGGACTACGAGCAGTACTTC

D: TRBD2
V: TRBV11-2
J: TRBJ2-1
size: .
CDR3: CASRSSGGMAEQFF
DNA: TGTGCCAGCAGATCAAGCGGGGGGATGGCTGAGCAGTTCTTC

D: .
V: TRBV6-1
J: TRBJ1-3
size: .
CDR3: CASRTSRSGNTIYF
DNA: TGTGCCAGCAGGACCAGTCGCTCTGGAAACACCATATATTTT

D: .
V: TRBV6-1
J: TRBJ2-7
size: .
CDR3: CASSNRYEQYF
DNA: TGTGCCAGCAGTAACCGATACGAGCAGTACTTC

D: .
V: TRBV19
J: TRBJ1-4
size: .
CDR3: CASSIGLFSGAAANEKLFF
DNA: TGTGCCAGTAGTATAGGTTTATTTTCAGGGGCCGCGGCTAATGAAAAACTGTTTTTT

D: .
V: TRBV28
J: TRBJ1-5
size: .
CDR3: CASRRGYQPQHF
DNA: TGTGCCAGCAGGAGGGGGTATCAGCCCCAGCATTTT

D: .
V: TRBV25-1
J: TRBJ2-7
size: .
CDR3: CASSEGGRSYEQYF
DNA: TGTGCCAGCAGTGAAGGGGGCAGGTCCTACGAGCAGTACTTC

D: .
V: TRBV7-9
J: TRBJ2-5
size: .
CDR3: CASSAGQGLAVGETQYF
DNA: TGTGCCAGCAGCGCGGGACAGGGACTAGCTGTTGGAGAGACCCAGTACTTC

D: .
V: TRBV14
J: TRBJ2-1
size: .
CDR3: CASSQDPLVNEQFF
DNA: TGTGCCAGCAGCCAAGATCCTCTAGTCAATGAGCAGTTCTTC

D: .
V: TRBV5-1
J: TRBJ1-4
size: .
CDR3: CASSPGLGSEKLFF
DNA: TGCGCCAGCAGCCCTGGCCTGGGGAGTGAAAAACTGTTTTTT

D: .
V: TRBV7-2
J: TRBJ1-1
size: .
CDR3: CASSPGTEAFF
DNA: TGTGCCAGCAGCCCCGGCACTGAAGCTTTCTTT

D: .
V: TRBV19
J: TRBJ1-4
size: .
CDR3: CASRVQGREKLFF
DNA: TGTGCCAGTAGGGTACAGGGAAGGGAAAAACTGTTTTTT

D: .
V: TRBV7-2
J: TRBJ2-3
size: .
CDR3: CASSSPGKFTDTQYF
DNA: TGTGCCAGCAGCTCCCCCGGGAAATTCACAGATACGCAGTATTTT

D: .
V: TRBV28
J: TRBJ1-1
size: .
CDR3: CASSFGGRTEAFF
DNA: TGTGCCAGCAGTTTCGGGGGGCGGACTGAAGCTTTCTTT

D: TRBD2
V: TRBV19
J: TRBJ2-1
size: .
CDR3: CASTTGLAGAGNEQFF
DNA: TGTGCCAGTACCACGGGACTAGCGGGAGCGGGGAATGAGCAGTTCTTC

D: .
V: TRBV23-1
J: TRBJ2-6
size: .
CDR3: CASSLLKPRGGANVLTF
DNA: TGCGCCAGCAGTCTACTAAAACCGAGGGGTGGGGCCAACGTCCTGACTTTC

D: TRBD1
V: TRBV4-1
J: TRBJ2-7
size: .
CDR3: CASSQDGTGVYEQYF
DNA: TGCGCCAGCAGCCAGGATGGGACAGGGGTCTACGAGCAGTACTTC

D: .
V: TRBV7-3
J: TRBJ2-3
size: few
CDR3: CASSLMSADTQYF
DNA: TGTGCCAGCAGCTTAATGTCCGCAGATACGCAGTATTTT

D: TRBD2
V: TRBV10-3
J: TRBJ2-3
size: .
CDR3: CAISESISGMSDTQYF
DNA: TGTGCCATCAGTGAGTCCATTAGCGGGATGTCAGATACGCAGTATTTT

D: TRBD2
V: TRBV7-9
J: TRBJ2-1
size: once
CDR3: CASSSPGTSGYNEQFF
DNA: TGTGCCAGCAGCTCACCAGGGACTAGCGGGTACAATGAGCAGTTCTTC

D: TRBD2
V: TRBV9
J: TRBJ2-7
size: once
CDR3: CASSPRGSGGLTYEQYF
DNA: TGTGCCAGCAGCCCCCGGGGTAGCGGGGGCCTCACCTACGAGCAGTACTTC

D: TRBD2
V: TRBV2
J: TRBJ2-2
size: .
CDR3: CASRPPGLAFTGELFF
DNA: TGTGCCAGCAGACCCCCGGGACTAGCGTTTACCGGGGAGCTGTTTTTT

D: .
V: TRBV6-1
J: TRBJ1-5
size: .
CDR3: CASRETAFQPQHF
DNA: TGTGCCAGCAGAGAAACGGCATTTCAGCCCCAGCATTTT

D: TRBD1
V: TRBV30
J: TRBJ2-7
size: .
CDR3: CAWSQQGLYEQYF
DNA: TGTGCCTGGAGTCAACAGGGGCTCTACGAGCAGTACTTC

D: .
V: TRBV28
J: TRBJ2-7
size: .
CDR3: CASSLSSSYEQYF
DNA: TGTGCCAGCAGTTTAAGCTCCTCCTACGAGCAGTACTTC

D: TRBD1
V: TRBV5-1
J: TRBJ1-1
size: .
CDR3: CASSSSGTGNTEAFF
DNA: TGCGCCAGCAGCTCCTCCGGGACAGGGAACACTGAAGCTTTCTTT